This TCR beta chain was found in a study of T cell responses to AZD1222 COVID-19 vaccine (dated by TCRdb to 2020 to 2022). General notes on the study: Because spike-specific TCR depth and breadth did not differ between the two schedules, AZD1222 recipients who got a second dose at roughly 4 weeks were pooled with those who got a second dose at roughly 12 weeks. TCR sequencing covered fewer than 250 trial participants: 200 to 210 given two doses of AZD1222 and 26 given two doses of MenACWY control vaccine. Trial participants were enrolled into age subgroups of 18-55, 56-69 and 70-plus years, which contained approximately 150, 30 and 60 TCR-sequenced participants, respectively.

A remark on this clone: Its antigen target is currently unknown. No base qualities exist here, and no much larger clone lies one base off it. The sample carries other DNA sequences with the same CDR3.

General findings and caveats noted by the study authors: Participants were mostly white British and included more females than males, and it was suggested by the authors that clonal diversity may have been underestimated. Epitopes outside the regions mutated in the B.1.351 and B.1.1.7 variants were reportedly recognized by nearly half of the unique spike-specific TCRs. After two AZD1222 doses, both the breadth and the depth of spike-specific TCRs were significantly higher than at day 0 and than in MenACWY recipients. Because no samples from the day 14 peak response were available, repertoires could be characterized only after the peak T cell response. The 56-69-year group was small, and its depth increase did not reach significance, likely because of low power. The vaccine-associated CD4 TCRs covered the entire spike protein, and the dominant responses fell in regions 160-218 and 743-854. Conclusions about previously exposed vaccinees are limited because only 5 or 6 AZD1222 recipients were SARS-CoV-2 seropositive at baseline.

In the paper's terms, the time point label means: baseline before first vaccination. The vaccinee samples were drawn from two UK trials, COV001 and COV002, one of which was a single-blind randomized controlled phase 2/3 trial testing AZD1222 (ChAdOx1 nCoV-19) in healthy adults. For TCRbeta chain sequencing, PBMC samples were collected from trial participants at day 0 and at day 28 after the second dose. The CDR3 runs 17 amino acids, cysteine and phenylalanine included. The DNA shown is the 51-base CDR3, in frame from base 1. V and J are trimmed by 4 bases and 0 bases, and the gene matches miss 6 bases of the junction. As encoded in the germline V gene (reference sequence), CDR1 is LGHDT while CDR2 is YNNKEL. The CDR3 regions of human TCRbeta chains were subjected to immunosequencing. In the original analysis: TCRs in the repertoires were compared against a reference library of SARS-CoV-2-specific TCRs that had been generated with the MIRA antigen-specificity platform. Breadth meant the fraction of unique TCRs that were SARS-CoV-2-associated, whereas depth meant the fraction of total T cells that were SARS-CoV-2-associated. Using the MIRA data, every spike-specific TCR was mapped to the spike region that the TCR reacted to and assigned to either a CD4 or a CD8 class. Log10-transformed breadth and depth values were compared by one-way ANOVA with Sidak's multiple comparisons tests. TCRdb provides this immuneACCESS table in a form limited to in-frame rearrangements. Some clones are lacking; in checked studies, under half of them reflect an unresolved V gene, and why the rest are absent is not known. The DNA was the basis for D and trimming; V, J and clone size are from that table. The sample table holds 150,000 or so clones, of which roughly 90% were seen once. The top ten clonotypes cover 2.5% to 4% of the sample.

The sequencing here drew on peripheral blood, taken on day 0 of AZD1222 vaccination. The rearranged chain carries TRBV3-1 (or the pseudogene TRBV3-2) and TRBJ2-3, and TRBD2 aligns with 11 junction nucleotides. The TCR sequence derives from an adult in good health. The CDR3 protein is CASSRASGGTSTDTQYF. The sequence in DNA is TGTGCCAGCAGCCGGGCTAGCGGGGGGACCAGCACAGATACGCAGTATTTT.